A selection of T cell receptor beta chains follows, all from one sample in a study of cytomegalovirus exposure and HLA in healthy donors. The protocol was immunoSEQ multiplex PCR, while the TCRdb copy is restricted to in-frame clones and leaves out a portion. The sample includes roughly 120,000 clones, 65% to 75% of them seen just once. Sequenced material: PBMCs. Receptors were obtained from a woman aged 45 to 65 in good health and CMV-seropositive. CDR3s include the opening cysteine and the closing phenylalanine or tryptophan. The order of the fields is clone size, D gene, V gene, CDR3 length, J gene, CDR3 DNA, CDR3 protein. D genes are given only for firm matches. Clone size appears in some rows only: once, few, many, or a class for an expanded clone.

clone size: -; D gene: -; V gene: TRBV5-1; CDR3 length: 13; J gene: TRBJ2-5; CDR3 DNA: TGCGCCAGCAGTAATAGCGCCCAAGAGACCCAGTACTTC; CDR3 protein: CASSNSAQETQYF
clone size: -; D gene: -; V gene: TRBV7-9; CDR3 length: 12; J gene: TRBJ1-2; CDR3 DNA: TGTGCCAGCAGCTCGGAGACCTACGGCTACACCTTC; CDR3 protein: CASSSETYGYTF
clone size: -; D gene: -; V gene: TRBV2; CDR3 length: 14; J gene: TRBJ1-1; CDR3 DNA: TGTGCCAGCAGTAACCAGGGGATGAACACTGAAGCTTTCTTT; CDR3 protein: CASSNQGMNTEAFF
clone size: -; D gene: -; V gene: TRBV6-1; CDR3 length: 13; J gene: TRBJ2-3; CDR3 DNA: TGTGCCAGCAGTGGGTATGGAGCAGATACGCAGTATTTT; CDR3 protein: CASSGYGADTQYF
clone size: -; D gene: TRBD1; V gene: TRBV5-5; CDR3 length: 16; J gene: TRBJ1-6; CDR3 DNA: TGTGCCAGCAGTCGACAGGGAACAATCTATAATTCACCCCTCCACTTT; CDR3 protein: CASSRQGTIYNSPLHF
clone size: -; D gene: -; V gene: TRBV7-9; CDR3 length: 12; J gene: TRBJ2-1; CDR3 DNA: TGTGCCAGCAGCTTAGATGAGAAGGAGCAGTTCTTC; CDR3 protein: CASSLDEKEQFF
clone size: -; D gene: -; V gene: TRBV2; CDR3 length: 12; J gene: TRBJ2-7; CDR3 DNA: TGTGCCAGCAGGGGGGACACCTACGAGCAGTACTTC; CDR3 protein: CASRGDTYEQYF
clone size: -; D gene: -; V gene: TRBV7-2; CDR3 length: 15; J gene: TRBJ1-6; CDR3 DNA: TGTGCCAGCAGCTGGGTGGTAAGCGGTGACTCACCCCTCCACTTT; CDR3 protein: CASSWVVSGDSPLHF
clone size: -; D gene: TRBD2; V gene: TRBV7-2; CDR3 length: 16; J gene: TRBJ2-5; CDR3 DNA: TGTGCCAGCAGCTCCCCCCTGTCGGGGGGGCTTAAGACCCAGTACTTC; CDR3 protein: CASSSPLSGGLKTQYF
clone size: -; D gene: -; V gene: TRBV10-2; CDR3 length: 14; J gene: TRBJ2-2; CDR3 DNA: TGCGCCAGCAGTGAGTCGGGGGCGGCCGGGGAGCTGTTTTTT; CDR3 protein: CASSESGAAGELFF
clone size: -; D gene: -; V gene: TRBV6-8; CDR3 length: 16; J gene: TRBJ1-4; CDR3 DNA: TGTGCCAGCAGTTACTCCACAGCTCCAACTAATGAAAAACTGTTTTTT; CDR3 protein: CASSYSTAPTNEKLFF
clone size: -; D gene: -; V gene: TRBV18; CDR3 length: 15; J gene: TRBJ1-2; CDR3 DNA: TGTGCCAGCTCACCGGTTGCCCGGGATTCTAGTGGCTACACCTTC; CDR3 protein: CASSPVARDSSGYTF
clone size: once; D gene: -; V gene: TRBV5-1; CDR3 length: 15; J gene: TRBJ2-7; CDR3 DNA: TGCGCCAGCAGCTTGTCGTGGGGAGATCGCTACGAGCAGTACTTC; CDR3 protein: CASSLSWGDRYEQYF
clone size: -; D gene: TRBD2; V gene: TRBV5-1; CDR3 length: 17; J gene: TRBJ2-1; CDR3 DNA: TGCGCCAGCAGCTTGGCCGCGCTAGCGGGGGGGCTGGCTGAGCAGTTCTTC; CDR3 protein: CASSLAALAGGLAEQFF
clone size: -; D gene: -; V gene: TRBV7-8; CDR3 length: 15; J gene: TRBJ2-1; CDR3 DNA: TGTGCCAGCAGCTTAAGAGATACTCCCTACAATGAGCAGTTCTTC; CDR3 protein: CASSLRDTPYNEQFF
clone size: few; D gene: -; V gene: TRBV5-1; CDR3 length: 14; J gene: TRBJ2-2; CDR3 DNA: TGCGCCAGCAGGGGTTCAGGGGACGCCGGGGAGCTGTTTTTT; CDR3 protein: CASRGSGDAGELFF
clone size: few; D gene: TRBD1; V gene: TRBV7-6; CDR3 length: 14; J gene: TRBJ2-7; CDR3 DNA: TGTGCCAGCAGCCAGGGACAGGGGGCGGGAGAGCAGTACTTC; CDR3 protein: CASSQGQGAGEQYF
clone size: -; D gene: -; V gene: TRBV7-9; CDR3 length: 14; J gene: TRBJ1-3; CDR3 DNA: TGTTCCAGCAGCGCCAACAGGGTTGGAAACACCATATATTTT; CDR3 protein: CSSSANRVGNTIYF
clone size: -; D gene: -; V gene: TRBV30; CDR3 length: 14; J gene: TRBJ1-5; CDR3 DNA: TGTGCCTGGAGTGTACGAGCGGGGGCTCAGCCCCAGCATTTT; CDR3 protein: CAWSVRAGAQPQHF
clone size: -; D gene: -; V gene: TRBV7-6; CDR3 length: 14; J gene: TRBJ2-7; CDR3 DNA: TGTGCCAGCAGCTTACGGGTGGGGCCCTACGAGCAGTACTTC; CDR3 protein: CASSLRVGPYEQYF
clone size: -; D gene: -; V gene: TRBV5-1; CDR3 length: 16; J gene: TRBJ2-1; CDR3 DNA: TGCGCCAGCAGCTTGGACCTTGCCCAACCGTCCCAGGAGCAGTTCTTC; CDR3 protein: CASSLDLAQPSQEQFF
clone size: -; D gene: -; V gene: TRBV5-1; CDR3 length: 11; J gene: TRBJ2-7; CDR3 DNA: TGCGCCAGCAGGTCACAGAACGAGCAGTACTTC; CDR3 protein: CASRSQNEQYF
clone size: few; D gene: TRBD1; V gene: TRBV19; CDR3 length: 16; J gene: TRBJ2-6; CDR3 DNA: TGTGCCAGTAAAGACAGGGGTGGCGCTGGGGCCAACGTCCTGACTTTC; CDR3 protein: CASKDRGGAGANVLTF
clone size: -; D gene: -; V gene: TRBV6-6; CDR3 length: 13; J gene: TRBJ2-7; CDR3 DNA: TGTGCCAGCACCTCTAGGTCTGATGGAGAGCAGTACTTC; CDR3 protein: CASTSRSDGEQYF
clone size: -; D gene: TRBD1; V gene: TRBV6-5; CDR3 length: 14; J gene: TRBJ2-1; CDR3 DNA: TGTGCCAGCAGTCCGGGACAGGCCTACTATGAGCAGTTCTTC; CDR3 protein: CASSPGQAYYEQFF
clone size: -; D gene: -; V gene: TRBV29-1; CDR3 length: 14; J gene: TRBJ2-7; CDR3 DNA: TGCAGCTGTGGCCCCCGGGACAGCGGGGGAGGGCAGTACTTC; CDR3 protein: CSCGPRDSGGGQYF
clone size: -; D gene: -; V gene: TRBV5-1; CDR3 length: 13; J gene: TRBJ1-1; CDR3 DNA: TGCGCCAGCAGCTTGGCAGGGGCCATTGAAGCTTTCTTT; CDR3 protein: CASSLAGAIEAFF
clone size: -; D gene: TRBD1; V gene: TRBV7-2; CDR3 length: 16; J gene: TRBJ1-5; CDR3 DNA: TGTGCCAGCAGCTTAGAGGGGGCCGAGCGACATCAGCCCCAGCATTTT; CDR3 protein: CASSLEGAERHQPQHF
clone size: -; D gene: -; V gene: TRBV29-1; CDR3 length: 17; J gene: TRBJ2-3; CDR3 DNA: TGCAGCGTTGAGAAGCAACAGGGAACCTGGGACACAGATACGCAGTATTTT; CDR3 protein: CSVEKQQGTWDTDTQYF
clone size: -; D gene: TRBD1; V gene: TRBV2; CDR3 length: 14; J gene: TRBJ1-3; CDR3 DNA: TGTGCCAGCAGAGCAGGGGGCTCTGGAAACACCATATATTTT; CDR3 protein: CASRAGGSGNTIYF
clone size: -; D gene: TRBD1; V gene: TRBV2; CDR3 length: 13; J gene: TRBJ1-2; CDR3 DNA: TGTGCCAGCAGTGGCGGGGACAGCCGCGGCTACACCTTC; CDR3 protein: CASSGGDSRGYTF
clone size: -; D gene: TRBD1; V gene: TRBV13; CDR3 length: 14; J gene: TRBJ2-3; CDR3 DNA: TGTGCCAGCAGCTTGACAGGGGGCGTAGATACGCAGTATTTT; CDR3 protein: CASSLTGGVDTQYF
clone size: -; D gene: -; V gene: TRBV19; CDR3 length: 18; J gene: TRBJ1-6; CDR3 DNA: TGTGCCAGTAGTATTTACCGGGATAAATTTCCGTTTAATTCACCCCTCCACTTT; CDR3 protein: CASSIYRDKFPFNSPLHF
clone size: -; D gene: TRBD1; V gene: TRBV19; CDR3 length: 18; J gene: TRBJ1-3; CDR3 DNA: TGTGCCAGTAGTAGAGTGGGACAGGGATCGGTCTCTGGAAACACCATATATTTT; CDR3 protein: CASSRVGQGSVSGNTIYF
clone size: -; D gene: TRBD2; V gene: TRBV6-4; CDR3 length: 14; J gene: TRBJ2-3; CDR3 DNA: TGTGCCAGCAGTCGGGGACTAGCGGCAGATACGCAGTATTTT; CDR3 protein: CASSRGLAADTQYF
clone size: -; D gene: TRBD1; V gene: TRBV6-5; CDR3 length: 14; J gene: TRBJ1-2; CDR3 DNA: TGTGCCAGCAGTTCAGGACAGGGCGGGTATGGCTACACCTTC; CDR3 protein: CASSSGQGGYGYTF